The 24 T cell receptor beta chains given below trace back to one sample, sequenced in a study of immune heterogeneity within non-small cell lung tumors. Template input was genomic DNA from bulk tumor (around 630 ng per sample). Primary tumors were biopsied several times each, far apart, intraoperatively. Before undergoing curative surgery, patients had newly diagnosed non-small cell lung cancer that was untreated. Multiplex PCR amplified TCR beta CDR3 with 32 V and 13 J primers. TCRdb redid the calling of the multiplex PCR reads with MiXCR, one entry per CDR3 protein. Of 20,000 or so distinct CDR3 sequences listed, about 25% are singletons. Specimen: lung tumor tissue. The source is a man between 40 and 49 years old with non-small cell lung cancer.

A few counts support this clonotype. The V gene is TRBV6-1, the J gene TRBJ2-1; TRBD2 matches at 10 bases. The CDR3 sequence is 16 residues long. J was trimmed by 7 bases and V by 5 bases; bases with no gene match: 11. Germline CDR1 is MNHNS and CDR2 is SASEGT. In nucleotides, the CDR3 is TGTGCCAGCAGTTTGAAGCGGGAGGGCCAATTTAATGAGCAGTTCTTC. Its protein product is CASSLKREGQFNEQFF.

As for this clonotype: A much larger clone is a single base away; this may be a read error. The chain joins TRBV28 to TRBJ2-7; tentative D call: TRBD2 (9 bases). Looked up from germline, CDR1 is MDHEN and CDR2 is SYDVKM. The CDR3 totals 15 residues. In nucleotides, the CDR3 is TGTGCCAGCAGTCCTAGCGGGACAGGACACTACGAGCAGAACTTC. Its translation: CASSPSGTGHYEQNF.

This clonotype has only a few counts. The chain employs TRBV5-1 and TRBJ2-3; D may be TRBD1 or TRBD2 (6 bases each). Between the trimmed V and J ends, which lost 0 bases and 2 bases, there was a span of 13 bases. Per germline, CDR1 SGHRS and CDR2 YFSETQ. The CDR3 sequence is 16 residues long. The CDR3 is CASSLAGGLNTDTQYF. In DNA, the CDR3 is TGCGCCAGCAGCTTGGCCGGGGGCCTCAACACAGATACGCAGTATTTT.

This clonotype was observed many times. This chain connects TRBV3-1 to TRBJ2-6; D is ambiguous. The V gene's germline CDR1 is LGHDT and CDR2 YNNKEL (reference sequence). The CDR3 sequence is 16 residues long. The ends were cut back, 4 bases at V and 0 bases at J, with 10 bases in the middle. CDR3 sequence (DNA): TGTGCCAGCAGCCTAACAGTATACTCTGGGGCCAACGTCCTGACTTTC. Residues: CASSLTVYSGANVLTF.

Regarding this clonotype: This may come from a read error, since a much larger clone is one base off. The rearrangement links TRBV5-1 to TRBJ2-7, with 7 bases lining up with TRBD2. Germline CDR1 reads SGHRS; CDR2 reads YFSETQ. This CDR3 region has 14 residues. The CDR3 coding sequence is TGCCCCAGCAGCTACTCTAGCGGCTCCTACGAGCAGTACTTC. It encodes CPSSYSSGSYEQYF.

The chain combines TRBV20-1 with TRBJ1-1, with 8 bases aligning to TRBD1. The ends lost 4 bases at V and 0 bases at J; junction bases unmatched: 7. The V gene's germline CDR1 is DFQATT and CDR2 SNEGSKA (reference sequence). The CDR3 covers 15 residues. The CDR3 region has the DNA TGCAGTGCTACGCCGTCACAGGGGGTGAACACTGAAGCTTTCTTT. Protein sequence: CSATPSQGVNTEAFF.

This clonotype was observed a few times. This sequence joins TRBV2 and TRBJ2-5, with no clear D. V was pared by 6 bases and J by 4 bases, with 6 bases between. Germline CDR1 is SNHLY and CDR2 is FYNNEI. This CDR3 is built from 11 residues. CDR3 amino acids: CASSRGETQYF. The CDR3 DNA reads TGTGCCAGCAGCCGAGGAGAGACCCAGTACTTC.

This clonotype was recorded at least ten times. The V and J genes are TRBV27 and TRBJ1-6, with D unresolved. Deletions cut 9 bases from V and 6 bases from J, with 12 bases between. The CDR3 is 13 amino acids. The V gene's germline CDR1 is MNHEY and CDR2 SMNVEV (reference sequence). The CDR3 coding sequence is TGTGCCAGTAACCGGGCCGGTAATTCACCCCTCCACTTT. Protein product: CASNRAGNSPLHF.

This clonotype was counted a few times. The chain has TRBV7-8 and TRBJ2-2; D is uncertain. Germline lookup yields CDR1 SGHVS and CDR2 FQNEAQ. The V and J ends lost 1 base and 8 bases respectively, with 5 bases between them. The CDR3 extends over 12 amino acids. The CDR3 reads CASSLEPGELFF. The DNA for the CDR3 is TGTGCCAGCAGCTTAGAACCGGGGGAGCTGTTTTTT.

As for this clonotype: Since a much larger clone is just one base distant, this may be a read error. The V call is TRBV7-8, the J call TRBJ1-6; D gene ambiguous. V was shortened by 0 bases and J by 1 base, with 13 bases between the two germline ends. This CDR3 has 18 residues. Germline CDR1 is SGHVS and CDR2 is FQNEAQ. The DNA of the CDR3 is TGTGCCAGCAGCTTAGCGTCGGGGTCGAGATCCTATAATTCACCCCTCCACTTT. Its protein product is CASSLASGSRSYNSPLHF.

This clonotype was found many times. The chain is built from TRBV4-2 and TRBJ1-2, with a weak D call TRBD1 (5 bases). Per germline, CDR1 LGHNA and CDR2 YNFKEQ. CDR3 size: 15 residues. V was pared by 3 bases and J by 0 bases, with 11 bases between. In DNA, the CDR3 is TGTGCCAGCAGCCAGAACAGGATAGCTAACTATGGCTACACCTTC. Its protein product is CASSQNRIANYGYTF.

This clonotype was observed at least ten times. The J gene is TRBJ2-7, the V gene TRBV6-1; perhaps TRBD2 as D (7 bases). The germline V gene has CDR1 MNHNS and CDR2 SASEGT. The CDR3 is made up of 18 amino acids. Trimming removed 5 bases at V and 3 bases at J, with 26 bases between. The CDR3 sequence is CASSPGGGSQVEIYEQYF. The DNA of the CDR3 is TGTGCCAGCAGTCCGGGGGGCGGGAGCCAAGTTGAAATCTACGAGCAGTACTTC.

This clonotype was picked up many times. The DNA of the CDR3 is TGTGCCAGCAAAGTCTCGGTGGGGCAGTTCTTC. This sequence encodes CASKVSVGQFF. The V and J genes are TRBV2 and TRBJ2-1; no definite D call. Germline CDR1 SNHLY, CDR2 FYNNEI. The ends were cut back, 7 bases at V and 12 bases at J, with 13 bases in the middle. The CDR3 spans 11 residues.

A note on this clonotype: Just one base apart from a much larger clone, this may be a read error. The CDR3 protein is CASGTGTMDSRLHF. The CDR3 region has the DNA TGTGCTAGTGGTACCGGGACTATGGATTCACGCCTCCACTTT. The chain links TRBV12-5 to TRBJ1-6, with D perhaps matching TRBD1 (5 bases). CDR1 is LGHNT, CDR2 FRNRAP, per germline. This CDR3 has 14 amino acids.

V gene TRBV11-3 combines with J gene TRBJ2-5, with D possibly TRBD2 on 5 matching bases. The CDR3 is 15 amino acids. Per the germline V gene, CDR1 is SGHNT and CDR2 is YENEEA. V was cut by 5 bases and J by 5 bases, with 18 bases left in between. CDR3 loop: CASSAGETTWETQYF. CDR3 nucleotide sequence: TGTGCCAGCAGCGCTGGAGAGACTACCTGGGAGACCCAGTACTTC. Variable domain in full (rest from reference TRBV11-3 and TRBJ2-5): EAGVVQSPRYKIIEKKQPVAFWCNPISGHNTLYWYLQNLGQGPELLIRYENEEAVDDSQLPKDRFSAERLKGVDSTLKIQPAELGDSAVYLCASSAGETTWETQYFGPGTRLLVL.

This rearrangement joins TRBV7-9 to TRBJ1-2, with unresolved D. The V end lost 1 base, the J end lost 3 bases, and 6 bases lay between the germline ends. Germline CDR1 reads SEHNR; CDR2 reads FQNEAQ (reference sequence). This CDR3 comprises 13 residues. The CDR3 region has the DNA TGTGCCAGCAGCTTAGGGGCAGACTATGGCTACACCTTC. Translated: CASSLGADYGYTF.

This sequence joins TRBV20-1 and TRBJ2-1, with 8 bases that match TRBD2. The CDR3 has 14 residues. CDR1 DFQATT and CDR2 SNEGSKA come from the germline V gene (reference sequence). CDR3 nucleotide sequence: TGCATTGCGAGTGGACTAGCTAGGTACAATGAGCAGTTCTTC. Translated: CIASGLARYNEQFF.

The rearrangement links TRBV14 to TRBJ2-1; TRBD2 matches at 7 bases. This CDR3 is built from 16 residues. Germline lookup yields CDR1 SGHDN and CDR2 FVKESK. Germline trimming cut 0 bases from V and 1 base from J; bases unmatched to any gene: 3. The CDR3 coding sequence is TGTGCCAGCAGCCAAGAGAGACTAGCATCCTACAATGAGCAGTTCTTC. Translated, it gives CASSQERLASYNEQFF.

In this sample, this clonotype turned up many times. This sequence joins TRBV9 and TRBJ2-1; D remains ambiguous. CDR1 is SGDLS and CDR2 is YYNGEE in the germline V gene. Deletions cut 4 bases from V and 5 bases from J, with 10 bases between. The CDR3 extends over 13 amino acids. The CDR3 region is CASSIRIDNEQFF. CDR3 coding DNA: TGTGCCAGCAGCATCCGGATCGACAATGAGCAGTTCTTC.

In its sample, this clonotype was seen a few times. The chain has TRBV19 and TRBJ2-2; D might be TRBD1 (6 bases). The CDR3 sequence is 15 residues long. Germline V gene sequence: CDR1 LNHDA, CDR2 SQIVND (reference sequence). The V end lost 8 bases, the J end lost 1 base, and 14 bases lay between the germline ends. The CDR3 DNA is TGTGCCAGTTTTTCCGGACAGATGAACACCGGGGAGCTGTTTTTT. Its translation is CASFSGQMNTGELFF.

The chain couples TRBV7-2 to TRBJ2-2; a weak D match, TRBD2 (6 bases). Germline CDR1 SGHTA, CDR2 FQGNSA. Trimming took off 5 bases at V and 8 bases at J, with 18 bases between the two ends. The CDR3 runs to 15 residues. CDR3 sequence reads: CASSKTDGSRGELFF. As DNA, the CDR3 is TGTGCCAGCAGCAAAACGGACGGGAGTCGGGGGGAGCTGTTTTTT.

The chain uses TRBV20-1 and TRBJ2-1, with 9 bases aligning to TRBD2. The germline V gene has CDR1 DFQATT and CDR2 SNEGSKA (reference sequence). The CDR3 is 14 amino acids. With 6 bases clipped from V and 6 bases from J, the junction kept 9 bases outside the gene matches. As DNA, the CDR3 is TGCAGTGCGGAGGGACTAGCAACAAGCAATGAGCAGTTCTTC. Translated: CSAEGLATSNEQFF.

Many counts were recorded for this clonotype. The gene calls are TRBV6-2 or TRBV6-3 and TRBJ2-1; no firm D call. This CDR3 comprises 13 residues. Germline V CDR1 and CDR2: MNHEY, SVGEGT. The ends were cut back, 3 bases at V and 12 bases at J, with 15 bases in the middle. CDR3 protein: CASSYRFETLQFF. Written as DNA, the CDR3 is TGTGCCAGCAGTTATCGATTTGAGACCCTGCAGTTCTTC.

In its sample, this clonotype ranks as medium-sized. The V and J genes are TRBV6-2 or TRBV6-3 and TRBJ2-5; weak D call: TRBD2 (6 bases). Germline V gene lookup returns CDR1 MNHEY and CDR2 SVGEGT. The V and J ends lost 4 bases and 4 bases respectively, with 19 bases between them. The CDR3 covers 16 residues. Written as DNA, the CDR3 is TGTGCCAGCAGTTTGGATACCGCGGGGCGCCGAGAGACCCAGTACTTC. As protein: CASSLDTAGRRETQYF.